This is a list of T cell receptor beta chains from one sample in a study of cytomegalovirus exposure and HLA in healthy donors. Profiled with immunoSEQ multiplex PCR; TCRdb holds only in-frame clones, not every one. Of 130,000 to 150,000 clones in the sample, 60% to 85% were seen once. The sample comprised PBMCs. These receptors originate from a man between 18 and 29 years old in good health and CMV-seronegative. The CDR3 runs from the conserved cysteine through the conserved F or W. The D gene is left open where the match is weak. The size of a clone is reported for some rows only, either as once, few or many, or as a class for expanded clones.

clone_size,j_call,v_call,d_call,cdr3_aa,cdr3_nt
-,TRBJ2-5,TRBV7-7,-,CASSIQGLKETQYF,TGTGCCAGCAGCATCCAGGGGTTGAAAGAGACCCAGTACTTC
-,TRBJ1-4,TRBV5-4,-,CASSTGGRGAEKLFF,TGTGCCAGCAGCACCGGGGGTCGGGGGGCCGAAAAACTGTTTTTT
-,TRBJ1-1,TRBV7-3,-,CASSLQPRYRGNTEAFF,TGTGCCAGCAGCTTACAACCCCGATATCGGGGGAACACTGAAGCTTTCTTT
-,TRBJ2-5,TRBV2,TRBD1,CASSATGVLETQYF,TGTGCCAGCAGTGCGACAGGGGTTTTGGAGACCCAGTACTTC
few,TRBJ1-1,TRBV5-1,-,CASSLGGWGLAEAFF,TGCGCCAGCAGCTTGGGGGGCTGGGGGCTGGCTGAAGCTTTCTTT
-,TRBJ2-7,TRBV10-2,TRBD1,CASSEGTGVGYEQYF,TGCGCCAGCAGTGAGGGGACAGGGGTGGGGTACGAGCAGTACTTC
-,TRBJ2-2,TRBV30,-,CAWTPRAAERLFF,TGTGCCTGGACCCCCAGGGCAGCTGAAAGGCTGTTTTTT
-,TRBJ1-6,TRBV7-8,TRBD1,CASSLATGDGNSPLHF,TGTGCCAGCAGCTTAGCGACAGGGGACGGGAATTCACCCCTCCACTTT
-,TRBJ2-2,TRBV27,-,CASSFQQEVDTGELFF,TGTGCCAGCAGTTTTCAGCAGGAGGTCGACACCGGGGAGCTGTTTTTT
-,TRBJ1-2,TRBV7-2,-,CASSPGTVNYGYTF,TGTGCCAGCAGCCCCGGGACTGTGAACTATGGCTACACCTTC
-,TRBJ2-5,TRBV28,-,CASSRIGTTQETQYF,TGTGCCAGCAGCCGGATCGGGACAACGCAAGAGACCCAGTACTTC
-,TRBJ2-7,TRBV7-3,TRBD1,CASSLSGGLDEQYF,TGTGCCAGCAGCTTATCAGGGGGCCTGGACGAGCAGTACTTC
-,TRBJ1-4,TRBV5-1,-,CASSAGTLDEKLFF,TGCGCCAGCAGCGCCGGGACTTTGGATGAAAAACTGTTTTTT
-,TRBJ2-7,TRBV30,TRBD1,CAWSARDRGREQYF,TGTGCCTGGAGCGCCCGGGACAGGGGGCGAGAGCAGTACTTC
-,TRBJ1-5,TRBV18,-,CASSPRRVTNQPQHF,TGTGCCAGCTCACCACGCAGGGTGACCAATCAGCCCCAGCATTTT
few,TRBJ1-6,TRBV5-1,-,CASSLTGGFVDSPLHF,TGCGCCAGCAGCTTGACCGGAGGTTTTGTGGATTCACCCCTCCACTTT
-,TRBJ1-2,TRBV5-1,-,CASSSNRDTNYGYTF,TGCGCCAGCAGCTCCAACAGAGATACTAACTATGGCTACACCTTC
-,TRBJ2-1,TRBV28,-,CASSLSEGTYNEQFF,TGTGCCAGCAGCCTTTCAGAGGGCACCTACAATGAGCAGTTCTTC
-,TRBJ1-1,TRBV6-6,TRBD1,CASRTGTGNTEAFF,TGTGCCAGCAGAACCGGGACAGGGAACACTGAAGCTTTCTTT
few,TRBJ1-1,TRBV5-1,TRBD1,CASSSQGNKNTEAFF,TGCGCCAGCAGCTCACAGGGGAATAAGAACACTGAAGCTTTCTTT
few,TRBJ1-6,TRBV10-2,TRBD1,CASSESTGGNSPLHF,TGCGCCAGCAGTGAGTCGACAGGGGGGAATTCACCCCTCCACTTT
-,TRBJ1-4,TRBV18,TRBD1,CASSSGQGGEKLFF,TGTGCCAGCTCTTCGGGACAGGGGGGCGAAAAACTGTTTTTT
-,TRBJ1-5,TRBV7-9,-,CASSTGQGNQPQHF,TGTGCCAGCAGCACTGGGCAGGGCAATCAGCCCCAGCATTTT
-,TRBJ1-5,TRBV19,TRBD1,CASSIDRGDNQPQHF,TGTGCCAGTAGTATTGACAGGGGCGACAATCAGCCCCAGCATTTT
-,TRBJ2-5,TRBV5-6,-,CASSLLGNTAQETQYF,TGTGCCAGCAGCTTGCTCGGGAACACCGCGCAAGAGACCCAGTACTTC
-,TRBJ2-7,TRBV27,TRBD2,CASSPGLAHTYEQYF,TGTGCCAGCAGTCCCGGACTAGCGCATACCTACGAGCAGTACTTC
-,TRBJ2-3,TRBV4-2,-,CASSQVLDTQYF,TGTGCCAGCAGCCAAGTTCTAGATACGCAGTATTTT
-,TRBJ1-2,TRBV11-2,-,CASSFGTFYGYTF,TGTGCCAGCAGCTTCGGGACTTTTTATGGCTACACCTTC
-,TRBJ2-1,TRBV28,TRBD2,CASGLADYNEQFF,TGTGCCAGCGGTCTAGCGGACTACAATGAGCAGTTCTTC
-,TRBJ2-2,TRBV28,-,CASSFALGAGELFF,TGTGCCAGCAGTTTTGCGCTAGGGGCCGGGGAGCTGTTTTTT
-,TRBJ2-7,TRBV7-9,TRBD1,CASSESAGGHEQYF,TGTGCCAGCAGCGAGTCGGCAGGGGGCCACGAGCAGTACTTC
-,TRBJ2-1,TRBV7-2,TRBD1,CASSSQTGTGRYNEQFF,TGTGCCAGCAGCTCACAAACCGGGACAGGGAGGTACAATGAGCAGTTCTTC
-,TRBJ2-7,TRBV29-1,TRBD2,CSVEGRGRIAGKASSYEQYF,TGCAGCGTTGAGGGGAGGGGCCGCATAGCGGGTAAAGCAAGCTCCTACGAGCAGTACTTC
few,TRBJ1-4,TRBV7-2,-,CASSPQQGATNEKLFF,TGTGCCAGCAGCCCCCAACAGGGAGCGACTAATGAAAAACTGTTTTTT
-,TRBJ2-6,TRBV27,TRBD1,CASSLSRQGAGANVLTF,TGTGCCAGCAGTTTATCGAGACAGGGGGCTGGGGCCAACGTCCTGACTTTC
-,TRBJ2-7,TRBV6-1,TRBD2,CASSPLAGGPYEQYF,TGTGCCAGCAGTCCACTAGCGGGGGGCCCCTACGAGCAGTACTTC
-,TRBJ1-4,TRBV7-9,-,CASSPGVGANEKLFF,TGTGCCAGCAGCCCAGGGGTAGGGGCTAATGAAAAACTGTTTTTT
-,TRBJ2-3,TRBV27,TRBD2,CASTETSGGFLGTDTQYF,TGTGCCAGCACAGAGACTAGCGGGGGGTTTTTGGGGACAGATACGCAGTATTTT